These 23 T cell receptor beta chains were all obtained from the same sample, sequenced in a study of early T cells in non-severe SARS-CoV-2 infection. A single record per CDR3 protein comes from TCRdb applying MiXCR to the 5' RACE reads. The table includes roughly 66,000 distinct CDR3 sequences, approximately 9.2% detected once. Sequenced sample: whole blood. Receptor source: an adult who was a healthcare worker with PCR-confirmed SARS-CoV-2 infection or an uninfected control (not recorded which).

At least ten counts were recorded for this clonotype. The rearrangement links TRBV12-3 or TRBV12-4 to TRBJ2-5, with D possibly TRBD2 on 5 matching bases. Trimming removed 5 bases from V and 1 base from J, with 11 bases in between. This CDR3 has 14 amino acids. DNA for the CDR3: TGTGCCAGCAGTGACTACCGGCTCCAAGAGACCCAGTACTTC. Its translation: CASSDYRLQETQYF.

This clonotype was recorded at least ten times. The rearrangement uses TRBV7-9 and TRBJ1-2, with 10 bases aligning to TRBD1. The CDR3 length is 13 residues. CDR1 and CDR2 (germline): SEHNR, FQNEAQ (reference sequence). V gave up 0 bases and J gave up 8 bases; unmatched junction bases: 0. This chain's CDR3 is CASSLATGGGYTF. The DNA for the CDR3 is TGTGCCAGCAGCTTAGCGACAGGGGGCGGCTACACCTTC. The variable domain in full, completed from reference TRBV7-9 and TRBJ1-2, reads DTGVSQNPRHKITKRGQNVTFRCDPISEHNRLYWYRQTLGQGPEFLTYFQNEAQLEKSRLLSDRFSAERPKGSFSTLEIQRTEQGDSAMYLCASSLATGGGYTFGSGTRLTVV.

The chain joins TRBV19 to TRBJ1-5, with D maybe TRBD1 (6 bases). This CDR3 region has 17 residues. From germline, CDR1 is LNHDA and CDR2 SQIVND (reference sequence). Trimming removed 4 bases at V and 9 bases at J, with 25 bases between. The CDR3 region has the DNA TGTGCCAGTAGTACCCGACAGGAATCGCCCGACAGGCGGCCCCAGCATTTT. It encodes CASSTRQESPDRRPQHF.

This clonotype has just a few counts. The rearrangement joins TRBV18 to TRBJ1-1; perhaps TRBD1 as D (6 bases). V dropped 2 bases and J dropped 2 bases, with 9 bases sitting between them. The CDR3 sequence is 14 residues long. Germline CDR1 and CDR2: KGHSH and LQKENI. For the CDR3, the DNA is TGTGCCAGCTCACCAAGGGGGGACAACACTGAAGCTTTCTTT. This encodes CASSPRGDNTEAFF.

This clonotype was counted a few times. The V call is TRBV20-1, the J call TRBJ2-7; D not certain. From germline, CDR1 is DFQATT and CDR2 SNEGSKA (reference sequence). The CDR3 spans 14 residues. The V and J ends lost 2 bases and 0 bases respectively, with 11 bases between them. The CDR3 is CSARHPVVSYEQYF. The CDR3 nucleotides read TGCAGTGCTAGACATCCGGTCGTCTCCTACGAGCAGTACTTC.

This chain joins TRBV11-2 and TRBJ1-5; tentatively, D is TRBD1 (6 bases). Per the germline V gene, CDR1 is SGHAT and CDR2 is FQNNGV. V lost 5 bases to trimming and J lost 3 bases, with 23 bases between them. The CDR3 spans 18 residues. The CDR3 spells CASSPSPEGSGANQPQHF. Written as DNA, the CDR3 is TGTGCCAGCAGCCCCAGCCCCGAAGGATCAGGGGCCAATCAGCCCCAGCATTTT.

The J gene is TRBJ2-3, the V gene TRBV7-2; 14 bases agree with TRBD2. From germline, CDR1 is SGHTA and CDR2 FQGNSA. Germline trimming cut 5 bases from V and 4 bases from J; bases unmatched to any gene: 11. The CDR3 consists of 18 residues. The CDR3 DNA reads TGTGCCAGCAGCACCGGGACTAGCGGGAGATGGTACGCAGATACGCAGTATTTT. Its protein product is CASSTGTSGRWYADTQYF.

This clonotype was counted only a few times. The chain links TRBV2 to TRBJ2-5, with TRBD2 as a possible D gene (5 bases). The germline V gene has CDR1 SNHLY and CDR2 FYNNEI. The CDR3 extends over 12 amino acids. The V end lost 6 bases, the J end lost 5 bases, and 10 bases lay between the germline ends. The chain's CDR3 is CASSPPGETQYF. CDR3 in DNA: TGTGCCAGCAGCCCCCCGGGGGAGACCCAGTACTTC.

V is TRBV24-1 and J is TRBJ2-5, with 13 bases aligning to TRBD2. With 10 bases clipped from V and 4 bases from J, the junction kept 2 bases outside the gene matches. The CDR3 totals 13 residues. The germline CDR1 and CDR2 sequences are KGHDR and SFDVKD. Written as DNA, the CDR3 is TGTGCCACTGGACTAGCGGGAGTAGAGACCCAGTACTTC. Amino acid sequence: CATGLAGVETQYF.

This clonotype was observed a few times. The V gene is TRBV19, the J gene TRBJ2-5, with TRBD1 matching 8 bases. CDR3 size: 14 residues. After removal of 2 bases from V and 4 bases from J, the junction contained 3 bases not matched to a gene. Looked up from germline, CDR1 is LNHDA and CDR2 is SQIVND (reference sequence). The DNA of the CDR3 is TGTGCCAGTAGTATACAGGGGGCTCGAGAGACCCAGTACTTC. Its translation is CASSIQGARETQYF.

The table lists this clonotype with a few counts. The rearrangement joins TRBV29-1 to TRBJ2-7, with TRBD2 matching over 9 bases. CDR3 length: 11 amino acids. Germline loops: CDR1 SQVTM, CDR2 ANQGSEA. The CDR3 loop reads CASGTAYEQYF. CDR3 sequence (DNA): TGCGCTAGCGGGACCGCCTACGAGCAGTACTTC.

The J gene is TRBJ1-6, the V gene TRBV20-1, with 7 positions matching TRBD1. The J segment lost 8 bases and the V segment lost 0 bases, leaving 7 bases of the junction unmatched. CDR1 DFQATT and CDR2 SNEGSKA come from the germline V gene (reference sequence). This CDR3 has 15 residues. In nucleotides, the CDR3 is TGCAGTGCTAGAGATCCCAGACAGGGCGATTCACCCCTCCACTTT. Its protein is CSARDPRQGDSPLHF.

This sequence joins TRBV20-1 and TRBJ2-1; 9 bases match TRBD1. Germline lookup yields CDR1 DFQATT and CDR2 SNEGSKA (reference sequence). V was pared by 6 bases and J by 8 bases, with 5 bases of the junction left unmatched. There are 12 residues in the CDR3. CDR3 in amino acids: CSAEGQGDEQFF. CDR3 coding DNA: TGCAGTGCCGAGGGACAGGGCGATGAGCAGTTCTTC.

This clonotype has ten or more counts. The chain uses TRBV6-2 or TRBV6-3 and TRBJ2-1; D could derive from TRBD1 or TRBD2 (5 bases each). Germline CDR1 reads MNHEY; CDR2 reads SVGEGT. V was clipped by 7 bases and J by 8 bases, with 18 bases between them. The CDR3 contains 14 residues. Written as DNA, the CDR3 is TGTGCCAGCAACAACCGGGGCAGGGTTGATGAGCAGTTCTTC. It codes for CASNNRGRVDEQFF.

This clonotype was seen a handful of times. The rearrangement links TRBV11-2 to TRBJ1-1; possible D gene TRBD1, 6 bases. This CDR3 has 14 amino acids. Per germline, CDR1 SGHAT and CDR2 FQNNGV. V was clipped by 5 bases and J by 6 bases, with 16 bases between them. CDR3: CASSIPAGGPEAFF. DNA for the CDR3: TGTGCCAGCAGCATCCCGGCCGGGGGGCCTGAAGCTTTCTTT.

This clonotype was recorded at least ten times. The CDR3, as DNA: TGTGCCTGGCGGGCGCTAGGCCCTGCGGATACGCAGTATTTT. Amino acids: CAWRALGPADTQYF. The genes are TRBV30 and TRBJ2-3; D remains ambiguous. Trimming stripped 5 bases from V and 6 bases from J, with 18 bases between. Germline assignment: CDR1 GTSNPN and CDR2 SVGIG (reference sequence). The CDR3 totals 14 residues.

This clonotype was picked up many times. The chain recombines TRBV2 with TRBJ2-7; 10 bases agree with TRBD2. This CDR3 is built from 14 residues. Trimming cost V 4 bases and J 5 bases; bases outside gene matches: 5. The V gene's germline CDR1 is SNHLY and CDR2 FYNNEI. The chain's CDR3 is CASSAASGSDEQYF. DNA of the CDR3: TGTGCCAGCAGTGCGGCTAGCGGGAGCGACGAGCAGTACTTC.

The chain has TRBV24-1 and TRBJ2-1; tentative D call: TRBD2 (5 bases). In germline, CDR1 is KGHDR, CDR2 SFDVKD. CDR3 size: 13 residues. V was pared by 7 bases and J by 7 bases, with 13 bases between. The CDR3 region is CATRPAGGNEQFF. The CDR3, as DNA: TGTGCCACCAGGCCGGCGGGTGGGAATGAGCAGTTCTTC.

The V and J genes are TRBV24-1 and TRBJ2-1; D is uncertain. Trimming pared 4 bases from V and 9 bases from J, leaving 12 bases between. From germline, CDR1 is KGHDR and CDR2 SFDVKD. The CDR3 totals 13 residues. The CDR3 here is CATSDPSWSEQFF. CDR3 DNA: TGTGCCACCAGTGACCCCAGCTGGAGTGAGCAGTTCTTC.

This clonotype has at least ten counts. This sequence joins TRBV12-3 or TRBV12-4 and TRBJ2-3, with 8 positions matching TRBD1. The J call may be in error: the DNA end matches TRBJ1-5 better. The length of the CDR3 is 14 residues. The CDR3 spells CASSQGASTDTQHF. DNA of the CDR3: TGTGCCAGCAGCCAGGGGGCCTCCACAGATACGCAGCATTTT.

The gene calls are TRBV6-6 and TRBJ1-6; no firm D call. The CDR3 contains 14 residues. The germline CDR1 and CDR2 sequences are MNHNY and SVGAGI (reference sequence). V lost 2 bases to trimming and J lost 9 bases, with 11 bases between them. CDR3 coding DNA: TGTGCCAGCAGTTACGACCCTTCCGGTTCACCCCTCCACTTT. It codes for CASSYDPSGSPLHF.

This chain uses TRBV5-5 with TRBJ1-2, with D perhaps matching TRBD1 (6 bases). The CDR3 has 15 residues. V was shortened by 6 bases and J by 2 bases, with 17 bases between the two germline ends. Germline CDR1 is SGHKS and CDR2 is YYEKEE (reference sequence). The DNA of the CDR3 is TGTGCCAGCACGTCTGCCGGGACATACAACTATGGCTACACCTTC. Protein product: CASTSAGTYNYGYTF.

This chain joins TRBV7-6 and TRBJ2-3, with D possibly matching TRBD1 (5 bases). This CDR3 has 16 amino acids. The V gene's germline CDR1 is SGHVS and CDR2 FNYEAQ. V was pared by 3 bases and J by 0 bases, with 13 bases between. The CDR3 reads CASSFLGQGSTDTQYF. Here the CDR3 DNA reads TGTGCCAGCAGCTTCCTCGGGCAGGGAAGCACAGATACGCAGTATTTT. The entire variable domain, with the rest obtained from reference TRBV7-6 and TRBJ2-3, is as follows: GAGVSQSPRYKVTKRGQDVALRCDPISGHVSLYWYRQALGQGPEFLTYFNYEAQQDKSGLPNDRFSAERPEGSISTLTIQRTEQRDSAMYRCASSFLGQGSTDTQYFGPGTRLTVL.